Listed here is a single TCR beta chain. Per the original data handling: Counts of nucleated cells, estimated from reference gene primer amplification, were obtained. TCRdb keeps only in-frame clones here, not all; method: immunoSEQ multiplex PCR. From that table come the V and J calls and clone size; the DNA was used to work out D and trimming. The sample shows 150,000 to 200,000 clones, approximately 90% of them seen only once. Between the trimmed V and J ends, which lost 1 base and 1 base, there was a span of 10 bases. CDR1 GTSNPN and CDR2 SVGIG come from the germline V gene (reference sequence). This CDR3 spans 14 amino acids. The sample belongs to a study of blood T cell repertoires in COVID-19. Study details: Sites in the United States, Italy and Spain provided acute and convalescent COVID-19 samples.

This rearrangement joins TRBV30 to TRBJ1-1; D is ambiguous. The clonotype comes from a man aged 18 to 29 with acute or convalescent COVID-19. Material: peripheral blood. CDR3 region: CAWSALSGNTEAFF. The CDR3 coding sequence is TGTGCCTGGAGTGCCCTTAGTGGGAACACTGAAGCTTTCTTT.